The 26 T cell receptor beta chains reported below all come from one sample, sequenced in a study of shared clonotypes between healthy human individuals. Profiling relied on immunoSEQ multiplex PCR, and the TCRdb table lists in-frame clones only, not all of them. The sample has 2.3 million or so clones; over 90% are singletons. Input material: naive CD4+ T cells from PBMCs. As for subset: CD45RA+ positively selected. Receptor source: a man between 18 and 29 years old in good health. Some clones in this sample may be carry-over from other donors' samples.

The chain is built from TRBV19 and TRBJ1-5; D remains ambiguous. There are 15 residues in the CDR3. The germline gives CDR1 LNHDA, CDR2 SQIVND (reference sequence). The V end was cut by 9 bases, the J end by 3 bases, with 18 bases between. Written as DNA, the CDR3 is TGTGCCAGCTCGCCGGGAGGGCCCTACAATCAGCCCCAGCATTTT. As protein: CASSPGGPYNQPQHF.

The gene calls are TRBV9 and TRBJ1-1; TRBD1 agrees at 7 bases. The CDR3 covers 15 residues. CDR1 SGDLS and CDR2 YYNGEE come from the germline V gene. After removal of 4 bases from V and 0 bases from J, the junction contained 6 bases not matched to a gene. The CDR3 DNA reads as TGTGCCAGCAGCCCGCGGGACAGTATGAACACTGAAGCTTTCTTT. As protein: CASSPRDSMNTEAFF.

The V gene is TRBV28, the J gene TRBJ2-7, with D possibly matching TRBD1 (6 bases). The CDR3 covers 16 residues. The V end was cut by 5 bases, the J end by 2 bases, with 19 bases between. Germline V gene sequence: CDR1 MDHEN, CDR2 SYDVKM. The CDR3 here is CASSARMGRGTYEQYF. The CDR3 DNA sequence: TGTGCCAGCAGTGCGAGAATGGGCAGGGGAACCTACGAGCAGTACTTC. Drawing the rest from reference TRBV28 and TRBJ2-7, the complete variable domain is DVKVTQSSRYLVKRTGEKVFLECVQDMDHENMFWYRQDPGLGLRLIYFSYDVKMKEKGDIPEGYSVSREKKERFSLILESASTNQTSMYLCASSARMGRGTYEQYFGPGTRLTVT.

The chain is built from TRBV6-5 and TRBJ2-1, with 9 bases aligning to TRBD2. The CDR3 totals 12 residues. In germline, CDR1 is MNHEY, CDR2 SVGAGI. This CDR3 reads CASWREGNEQFF. The CDR3 DNA reads TGTGCTTCCTGGCGGGAGGGCAATGAGCAGTTCTTC.

This clone appeared once. The chain joins TRBV27 to TRBJ1-3; the match to TRBD1 covers 10 bases. The CDR3 contains 16 residues. CDR1 MNHEY and CDR2 SMNVEV come from the germline V gene (reference sequence). J was trimmed by 2 bases and V by 6 bases; bases with no gene match: 7. CDR3 protein: CASRARDRGTGNTIYF. In nucleotides, the CDR3 is TGTGCCAGCAGGGCCCGGGACAGGGGAACTGGAAACACCATATATTTT.

This sequence joins TRBV19 and TRBJ2-5, with D possibly being TRBD1 (6 bases). V lost 3 bases, J lost 4 bases, and 9 bases lay in between. Germline-derived CDR1 and CDR2 are LNHDA and SQIVND (reference sequence). CDR3 length: 13 amino acids. The CDR3: CASSMGRGETQYF. Written as DNA, the CDR3 is TGTGCCAGTAGTATGGGCAGGGGAGAGACCCAGTACTTC.

The chain employs TRBV5-1 and TRBJ2-1; a weak D match, TRBD2 (5 bases). The V gene's germline CDR1 is SGHRS and CDR2 YFSETQ. This CDR3 comprises 14 residues. Trimming took 5 bases from V and 5 from J, leaving 14 bases between them. The CDR3 coding sequence is TGCGCCAGCAGTGGCCGCTCCGGGGACAATGAGCAGTTCTTC. This codes for CASSGRSGDNEQFF.

In this sample, this clone turned up once. The chain's CDR3 is CASSYREGDPRVHTDTQYF. The CDR3, as DNA: TGCGCCAGCAGCTACCGTGAAGGGGACCCACGTGTTCACACAGATACGCAGTATTTT. The chain recombines TRBV5-1 with TRBJ2-3; possibly TRBD1 or TRBD2 for D (5 bases each). This CDR3 has 19 amino acids. V was pared by 3 bases and J by 2 bases, with 25 bases between. From germline, CDR1 is SGHRS and CDR2 YFSETQ.

This clone has just one count. This rearrangement joins TRBV19 to TRBJ1-1; a weak D match, TRBD1 (6 bases). Trimming removed 2 bases at V and 3 bases at J, with 19 bases between. The CDR3 runs 17 residues. Germline CDR1 is LNHDA and CDR2 is SQIVND (reference sequence). CDR3 DNA sequence: TGTGCCAGTAGTATATGGATTAGCCCTTCAGGGGACACTGAAGCTTTCTTT. Translated, it gives CASSIWISPSGDTEAFF.

This clone was found once. The V and J genes are TRBV9 and TRBJ1-5; D gene uncertain. Germline V lookup: CDR1 SGDLS, CDR2 YYNGEE. CDR3 size: 14 residues. The V end was cut by 4 bases, the J end by 0 bases, with 8 bases between. This CDR3 is CASSPEPSNQPQHF. The CDR3, as DNA: TGTGCCAGCAGCCCCGAGCCTAGCAATCAGCCCCAGCATTTT.

In the case of this clone: One end of the junction does not line up with germline, which may come from a read error. The rearrangement uses TRBV5-1 and TRBJ1-1, with a weak D call TRBD1 (5 bases). The germline gives CDR1 SGHRS, CDR2 YFSETQ. CDR3 length equals 15 residues. In nucleotides, the CDR3 is TGCGCCAGCAACTTGCAGGGACCACAGAACACTGAAGCTTTCTTT. Translation gives CASNLQGPQNTEAFF.

The chain carries TRBV18 and TRBJ2-5, with a possible D match to TRBD1 (6 bases). Germline loops: CDR1 KGHSH, CDR2 LQKENI. The length of the CDR3 is 16 residues. Trimming left V 3 bases short and J 2 bases short, with 16 bases between. The chain's CDR3 is CASSPSLQGIQETQYF. In DNA form, the CDR3 reads TGTGCCAGCTCACCCAGTCTACAGGGCATACAAGAGACCCAGTACTTC. The variable domain in full, with the rest retrieved from reference TRBV18 and TRBJ2-5, is NAGVMQNPRHLVRRRGQEARLRCSPMKGHSHVYWYRQLPEEGLKFMVYLQKENIIDESGMPKERFSAEFPKEGPSILRIQQVVRGDSAAYFCASSPSLQGIQETQYFGPGTRLLVL.

This chain uses TRBV28 with TRBJ1-1, with a tentative D call TRBD1 (5 bases). CDR3 size: 15 residues. Trimming removed 6 bases at V and 3 bases at J, with 17 bases between. Per germline, CDR1 MDHEN and CDR2 SYDVKM. For the CDR3, the DNA is TGTGCCAGCAGGACAATAAGGTCAGGGTACACTGAAGCTTTCTTT. Amino acid sequence: CASRTIRSGYTEAFF.

CDR3 nucleotide sequence: TGTGCCAGCAGCTTGGCCCTTCAAGAGACCCAGTACTTC. Translation gives CASSLALQETQYF. V gene TRBV5-4 combines with J gene TRBJ2-5, with D unclear. The CDR3 extends over 13 amino acids. The germline CDR1 and CDR2 sequences are SGHNT and YYREEE (reference sequence). Trimming pared 0 bases from V and 2 bases from J, leaving 5 bases between. The full variable domain, completed using reference TRBV5-4 and TRBJ2-5, is ETGVTQSPTHLIKTRGQQVTLRCSSQSGHNTVSWYQQALGQGPQFIFQYYREEENGRGNFPPRFSGLQFPNYSSELNVNALELDDSALYLCASSLALQETQYFGPGTRLLVL.

The V gene is TRBV5-4, the J gene TRBJ1-1; 10 bases line up with TRBD1. The germline CDR1 and CDR2 sequences are SGHNT and YYREEE (reference sequence). This CDR3 has 15 amino acids. V lost 0 bases, J lost 5 bases, and 4 bases stayed unmatched. CDR3 bases: TGTGCCAGCAGCTTGGAAGTGGACAGGGGGACTGAAGCTTTCTTT. Translating it yields CASSLEVDRGTEAFF.

The chain joins TRBV19 to TRBJ1-2; TRBD1 matches at 11 bases. Germline V lookup: CDR1 LNHDA, CDR2 SQIVND (reference sequence). V gave up 5 bases and J gave up 5 bases; unmatched junction bases: 7. There are 15 residues in the CDR3. The DNA of the CDR3 is TGTGCCAGTAGTGAAGCCTGGGACAGGGGGTATGGCTACACCTTC. It encodes CASSEAWDRGYGYTF.

This clone has just one count. In DNA, the CDR3 is TGTGCCTGGGGTTCCGGGGAGCTGTTTTTT. Its translation is CAWGSGELFF. This chain connects TRBV30 to TRBJ2-2, with D unclear. The CDR3 sequence is 10 residues long. The germline V gene encodes CDR1 GTSNPN and CDR2 SVGIG (reference sequence). Trimming took 5 bases from V and 6 from J, leaving 4 bases between them.

Details on this clone: One end of the junction varies from germline; a read error may be responsible. Other DNA sequences in the sample encode the same CDR3. V and J are TRBV30 and TRBJ2-3, with 10 bases that match TRBD2. CDR1 is GTSNPN and CDR2 is SVGIG in the germline V gene (reference sequence). CDR3 length: 17 residues. The CDR3, as DNA: TGCGCCTGGAGTCCCAATTATAGCGGGAGGTCGAAAGATACGCAGTATTTT. As protein: CAWSPNYSGRSKDTQYF. The whole variable domain, remainder taken from reference TRBV30 and TRBJ2-3, is SQTIHQWPATLVQPVGSPLSLECTVEGTSNPNLYWYRQAAGRGLQLLFYSVGIGQISSEVPQNLSASRPQDRQFILSSKKLLLSDSGFYLCAWSPNYSGRSKDTQYFGPGTRLTVL.

The chain couples TRBV19 to TRBJ1-2, with 9 bases identical to TRBD1. Germline CDR1 and CDR2: LNHDA and SQIVND (reference sequence). This CDR3 is 14 amino acids long. J was trimmed by 5 bases and V by 4 bases; bases with no gene match: 5. The chain's CDR3 is CASSTTGGGYGYTF. CDR3 coding DNA: TGTGCCAGTAGTACCACAGGGGGCGGGTATGGCTACACCTTC.

The rearrangement joins TRBV19 to TRBJ1-4; possible D gene TRBD1, 5 bases. Trimming took off 3 bases at V and 7 bases at J, with 9 bases between the two ends. Germline V gives CDR1 LNHDA, CDR2 SQIVND (reference sequence). This CDR3 is 13 amino acids long. CDR3 DNA sequence: TGTGCCAGTAGTATGAGGGGCGGTGAAAAACTGTTTTTT. It is translated as CASSMRGGEKLFF.

This chain connects TRBV7-9 to TRBJ2-3; 8 bases line up with TRBD1. CDR3 size: 15 residues. V shed 5 bases and J 4 bases; nucleotides not matched to a gene: 8. Per germline, CDR1 SEHNR and CDR2 FQNEAQ (reference sequence). The CDR3 spells CASSHDRGRADTQYF. Here the CDR3 DNA reads TGTGCCAGCAGCCACGACAGGGGCAGGGCAGATACGCAGTATTTT.

V usage is TRBV9 and J usage is TRBJ1-2; 7 bases fit TRBD1. The CDR3 extends over 14 amino acids. J gave up 2 bases and V 4 bases, and 5 bases lay outside the gene matches. Germline V gene data show CDR1 as SGDLS and CDR2 as YYNGEE. This chain's CDR3 is CASSFRQGNYGYTF. The DNA for the CDR3 is TGTGCCAGCAGCTTCCGACAGGGCAACTATGGCTACACCTTC.

The genes are TRBV7-8 and TRBJ1-4; D remains unclear. Germline lookup yields CDR1 SGHVS and CDR2 FQNEAQ. This CDR3 is 14 amino acids long. Between the trimmed V and J ends, which lost 5 bases and 8 bases, there was a span of 15 bases. Written as DNA, the CDR3 is TGTGCCAGCAGCCCGGGCCCCTTAAGGGAAAAACTGTTTTTT. Encoded protein: CASSPGPLREKLFF.

V usage is TRBV6-6 and J usage is TRBJ2-3; TRBD1 aligns across 8 bases. CDR3 length: 16 residues. Germline CDR1 and CDR2: MNHNY and SVGAGI (reference sequence). V gave up 5 bases and J gave up 0 bases; unmatched junction bases: 7. The CDR3 reads CASSRTTGASTDTQYF. CDR3 coding DNA: TGTGCCAGCAGTCGAACGACAGGGGCCAGCACAGATACGCAGTATTTT.

The genes are TRBV7-8 and TRBJ2-4; D may be TRBD1 (6 bases). CDR1 is SGHVS, CDR2 FQNEAQ, per germline. V was pared by 1 base and J by 0 bases, with 10 bases between. The CDR3 is 16 amino acids. The DNA for the CDR3 is TGTGCCAGCAGCTTAGAGGGACAACTAGCCAAAAACATTCAGTACTTC. Translated, it gives CASSLEGQLAKNIQYF.

The chain combines TRBV28 with TRBJ1-5, with 9 positions matching TRBD1. The CDR3 is made up of 15 amino acids. CDR1 is MDHEN, CDR2 SYDVKM, per germline. The V gene end was trimmed by 8 bases and the J gene end by 4 bases; junction bases not matched to a gene: 9. The CDR3 DNA is TGTGCCAGCCGATCGGACAGGGGATTAAATCAGCCCCAGCATTTT. Translated, it gives CASRSDRGLNQPQHF.